This T cell receptor (beta chain) was profiled in a study of identical twins. On this clonotype: Its specificity is not known.

General study points: High-abundance cord blood beta clonotypes had fewer insertions; memory repertoires showed none. Its conclusions, products of cross-sectional statistical analysis, did not come from following the same donors.

The V end lost 6 bases, the J end lost 2 bases, and 10 bases lay between the germline ends. This CDR3 contains 12 residues. Germline CDR1 and CDR2: DFQATT and SNEGSKA (reference sequence). MiXCR was run by TCRdb on the 5' RACE reads, yielding one entry per CDR3 protein. The sample records 600,000 to 700,000 distinct CDR3 sequences, 21% being singletons. These data also featured in a second study, about T cells expressing NK-cell markers. From that second work: Seven of the eight sequenced donors were classified as HCMV-seropositive, and one was classified as seronegative.

The chain employs TRBV20-1 and TRBJ1-2; tentatively, D is TRBD1 (5 bases). The receptor's source is a woman younger than 30 in good health. Sequencing was done on a sample of PBMCs. The CDR3 DNA reads as TGCAGTGCCCTGGGGGGGAACTATGGCTACACCTTC. Translation: CSALGGNYGYTF.